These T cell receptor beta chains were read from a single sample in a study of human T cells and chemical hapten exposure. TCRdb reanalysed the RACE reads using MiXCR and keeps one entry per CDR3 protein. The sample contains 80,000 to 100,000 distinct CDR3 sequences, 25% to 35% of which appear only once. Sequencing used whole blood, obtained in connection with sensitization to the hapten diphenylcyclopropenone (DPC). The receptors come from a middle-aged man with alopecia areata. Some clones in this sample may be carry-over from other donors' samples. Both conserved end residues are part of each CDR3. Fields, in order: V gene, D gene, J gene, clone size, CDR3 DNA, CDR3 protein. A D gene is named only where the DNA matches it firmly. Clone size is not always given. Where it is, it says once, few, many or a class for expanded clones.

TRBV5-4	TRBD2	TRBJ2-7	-	TGTGCCAGCAGCTTGGCCCGATCTAGCGGGAGGATCTACGAGCAGTACTTC	CASSLARSSGRIYEQYF
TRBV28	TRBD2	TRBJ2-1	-	TGTGCCAGTCCGACTAGCGGGTTTCAAAGGGGCAATGAGCAGTTCTTC	CASPTSGFQRGNEQFF
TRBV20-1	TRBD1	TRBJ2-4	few	TGCAGTGCCGAAGGACAGGGTGGAAACATTCAGTACTTC	CSAEGQGGNIQYF
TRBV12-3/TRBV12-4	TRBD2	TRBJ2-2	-	TGTGCCAGCACCAGACGACTAGCGGGAAGCACCGGGGAGCTGTTTTTT	CASTRRLAGSTGELFF
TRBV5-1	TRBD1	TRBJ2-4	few	TGCGCCAGCAGCTCGGGGGTCCCGGGACAGGGAAACCTAGCCAAAAACATTCAGTACTTC	CASSSGVPGQGNLAKNIQYF
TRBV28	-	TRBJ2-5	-	TGTGCCAGCTCCTGGGGCCAAGAGACCCAGTACTTC	CASSWGQETQYF
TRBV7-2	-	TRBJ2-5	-	TGTGCCAGCAGACAAGGGACGGCGTCGGAGACCCAGTACTTC	CASRQGTASETQYF
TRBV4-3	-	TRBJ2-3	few	TGCGCCAGCAGCCAAGATTGGTTCACAGATACGCAGTATTTT	CASSQDWFTDTQYF
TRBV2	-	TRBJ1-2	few	TGTGCCAGCAGTGAATTCTATTACAGGGCTGCTGGCTACACCTTC	CASSEFYYRAAGYTF
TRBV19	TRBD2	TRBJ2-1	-	TGTGCCAGTAGTATAGGAGGCGGGAGGGCCACTGAGCAGTTCTTC	CASSIGGGRATEQFF
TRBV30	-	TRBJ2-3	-	TGTGCCTGGAGTGCAGCGGAGACGCACAGATACGCAGTATTT	CAWSAAETHRYAVF
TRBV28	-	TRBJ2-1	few	TGTGCCAGCAGTTCGCCGTTGGCAGCGGTCTACAATGAGCAGTTCTTC	CASSSPLAAVYNEQFF
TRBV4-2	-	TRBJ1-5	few	TGTGCCAGCAGCCAAGACGTACAGGGAAATCAGCCCCAGCATTTT	CASSQDVQGNQPQHF
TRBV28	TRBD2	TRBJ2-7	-	TGTGCCAGCGCAACCCCCGGGACTAGCGGATACGAGCAGTACTTC	CASATPGTSGYEQYF
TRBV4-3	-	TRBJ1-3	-	TGCGCCAGCAGCCGCCGGACAGCTGGAAACACCATATATTTT	CASSRRTAGNTIYF
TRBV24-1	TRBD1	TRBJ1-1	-	TGTGCCACCAGTGAGTCAGGGGGCACTGAAGCTTTCTTT	CATSESGGTEAFF
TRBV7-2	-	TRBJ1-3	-	TGTGCCAGCAGCTTATTACCGAGCTCTGGAAACACCATATATTTT	CASSLLPSSGNTIYF
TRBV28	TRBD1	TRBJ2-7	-	TGTGCCAGCAGCTCCCCCCCGGGACAGGGCTACGAGCAGTACTTC	CASSSPPGQGYEQYF
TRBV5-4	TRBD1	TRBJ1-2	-	TGTGCCAGCAGCTTGGCCGGGACAGGGGTTAATGGCTACACCTTC	CASSLAGTGVNGYTF
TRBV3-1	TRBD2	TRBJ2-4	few	TGTGCCAGCAGCCAAGATAGCGGGAGGCAGAGGAACATTCAGTACTTC	CASSQDSGRQRNIQYF
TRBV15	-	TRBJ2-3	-	TGTGCCACCAGGGCTGGTTATGCACGGGATACGCAGTATTTT	CATRAGYARDTQYF
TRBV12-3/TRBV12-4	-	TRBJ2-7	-	TGTGCCAGCAGTTTGAGTGGCGGCAGAGACTACGAGCAGTACTTC	CASSLSGGRDYEQYF
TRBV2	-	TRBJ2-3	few	TGTGCCAGCAGTGAATTAAGGGGAAATCGGTATTTT	CASSELRGNRYF
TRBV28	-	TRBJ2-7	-	TGTGCCAGCAGTTACGACGGGACTTCCTACGAGCAGTACTTC	CASSYDGTSYEQYF
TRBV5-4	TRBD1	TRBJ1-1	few	TGTGCCAGCAGCTTGCATACAGGGGTGAACACTGAAGCTTTCTTT	CASSLHTGVNTEAFF
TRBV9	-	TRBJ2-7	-	TGTGCCAGCAGCGTAGGGGGCGAGCAGTACTTC	CASSVGGEQYF
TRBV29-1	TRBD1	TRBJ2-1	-	TGCAGCGTCGACAGGGTTGGTGAGCAGTTCTTC	CSVDRVGEQFF
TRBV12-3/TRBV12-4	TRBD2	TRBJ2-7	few	TGTGCCAGCTCGAGGACTAGCAATGGCGAGCAGTACTTC	CASSRTSNGEQYF
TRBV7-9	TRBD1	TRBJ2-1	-	TGTGCCAGCAGCTTTCCGGGACAGTCTTACAATGAGCAGTTCTTC	CASSFPGQSYNEQFF
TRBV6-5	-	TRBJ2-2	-	TGTGCCAGCAGGCCTAGAGCGCACGGGGAGCTGTTTTTT	CASRPRAHGELFF
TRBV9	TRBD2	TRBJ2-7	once	TGTGCCAGCAGCGTCGGAGCGGGAGGGGAGGGGGAGCAGTACTTC	CASSVGAGGEGEQYF
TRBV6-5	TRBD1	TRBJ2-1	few	TGTGCCAGCAGGCCATGCGACAGGGATCTGTTCTTC	CASRPCDRDLFF
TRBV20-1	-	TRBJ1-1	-	TGCAGTGCTAGAGATCCTGGTGGGCCCTTGGGCACTGAAGCTTTCTTT	CSARDPGGPLGTEAFF
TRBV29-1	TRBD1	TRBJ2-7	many	TGCAGCGTTGAAGAGGCAGGGGGTAGGTACGAGCAGTACTTC	CSVEEAGGRYEQYF
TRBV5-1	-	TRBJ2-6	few	TGCGCCAGCAGCCCAGGACTGACCTCTGGGGCCAACGTCCTGACTTTC	CASSPGLTSGANVLTF
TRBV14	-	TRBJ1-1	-	TGTGCCAGCAGCCAGCTCCATCCCGTTGGAGTAAAAGCTTTCTTT	CASSQLHPVGVKAFF
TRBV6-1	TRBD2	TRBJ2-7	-	TGTGCCAGCAGTGAACGCCGAGCGGGAGGTTGGTACGAGCAGTACTTC	CASSERRAGGWYEQYF
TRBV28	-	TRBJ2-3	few	TGTGCCAGCAAGCGGAGCACAGATACGCAGTATTTT	CASKRSTDTQYF
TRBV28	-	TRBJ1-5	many	TGTGCCAGCAGTTTATTCGGGGGGCCGTTGGATAGCAATCAGCCCCAGCATTTT	CASSLFGGPLDSNQPQHF
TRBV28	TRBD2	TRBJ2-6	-	TGTGCCAGCAGTTTCCAGGGAGGGGGGGCCAACGTCCTGACTTTC	CASSFQGGGANVLTF
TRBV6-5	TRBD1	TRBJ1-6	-	TGTGCCAGCAGTTCGGACAGGGGCAGTTCACCCCTCCACTTT	CASSSDRGSSPLHF
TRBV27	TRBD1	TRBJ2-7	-	TGTGCCAGCAGTCCCGGGACAGGGGGCTACGAGCAGTACTTC	CASSPGTGGYEQYF
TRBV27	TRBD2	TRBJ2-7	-	TGTGCCAGCAGTTCGTTGCGGGAGAGCGCCTACGAGCAGTACTTC	CASSSLRESAYEQYF
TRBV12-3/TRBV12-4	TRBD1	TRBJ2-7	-	TGTGCCAGCAGCAGACAGGGTTGGGAGCAGTACTTC	CASSRQGWEQYF
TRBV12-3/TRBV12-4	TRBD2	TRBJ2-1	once	TGTGCCAGCGCTAGCGGTGAGCAGTTCTTC	CASASGEQFF
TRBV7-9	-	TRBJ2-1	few	TGTGCCAGTCGACTAGGGTTTGAGCAGTTCTTC	CASRLGFEQFF
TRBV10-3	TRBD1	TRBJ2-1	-	TGTGCCATCAGTGAGACACAGGGGTCAAATGAGCAGTTCTTC	CAISETQGSNEQFF
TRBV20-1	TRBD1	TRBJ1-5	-	TGCAGTGCTAGAGTATCGGCAGGGGGGAATCAGCCCCAGCATTTT	CSARVSAGGNQPQHF
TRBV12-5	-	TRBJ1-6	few	TGTGCTAGTGGAACCGACTTGAATTCACCCCTCCACTTT	CASGTDLNSPLHF
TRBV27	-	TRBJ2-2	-	TGTGCCAGCAGCTCGACTACATATCATCGATGGTCCGGGGAGCTGTTTTTT	CASSSTTYHRWSGELFF
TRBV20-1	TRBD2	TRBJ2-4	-	TGCAGTGCCGCTAGGATCCTAGCGGGAGGGAACATTCAGTACTTC	CSAARILAGGNIQYF
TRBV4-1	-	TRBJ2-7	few	TGCGCCAGCAGCAATACAGGGTTTGGAGGAGGGAGAGCCTACGAGCAGTACTTC	CASSNTGFGGGRAYEQYF
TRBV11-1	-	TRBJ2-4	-	TGTGCCAGCAGCCTCCTCTTAGCCAAAAACATTCAGTACTTC	CASSLLLAKNIQYF
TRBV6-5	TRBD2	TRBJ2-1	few	TGTGCCAGCAGTTTACGGACTAGCGGTAACAATGAGCAGTTCTTC	CASSLRTSGNNEQFF
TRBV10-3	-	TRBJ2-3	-	TGTGCCATCAATCCGGGACCATCAACTAGCACAGATACGCAGTATTTT	CAINPGPSTSTDTQYF